The 9 T cell receptor beta chains below come from one sample, sequenced in a study of shared clonotypes between healthy human individuals. CD45RO negativity and positive selection for CCR7 defined naive CD8 cells, a population that excluded terminally differentiated effector memory CD45RA+ cells. The assay was immunoSEQ multiplex PCR, and TCRdb's table has in-frame clones only and misses some. The table has 500,000 to 700,000 clones, roughly 95% seen once. Sequenced sample: naive CD8+ T cells sorted from blood. The source is a woman aged 25-40 years in good health.

The J gene is TRBJ2-7, the V gene TRBV5-1; unclear D gene. The CDR3 contains 11 residues. Trimming cost V 4 bases and J 2 bases, with 4 bases left between them. Germline lookup yields CDR1 SGHRS and CDR2 YFSETQ. For the CDR3, the DNA is TGCGCCAGCAGCGGCACCTACGAGCAGTACTTC. Protein: CASSGTYEQYF.

The chain links TRBV28 to TRBJ2-1; 11 bases line up with TRBD1. From germline, CDR1 is MDHEN and CDR2 SYDVKM. This CDR3 has 16 residues. Trimming removed 3 bases from V and 6 bases from J; junction bases left unmatched: 7. CDR3 coding DNA: TGTGCCAGCAGTTTTGCCGGACAGGGGGCAGGCAATGAGCAGTTCTTC. Amino acid sequence: CASSFAGQGAGNEQFF.

The chain joins TRBV27 to TRBJ2-7; 7 bases agree with TRBD2. This CDR3 has 14 residues. Germline CDR1 is MNHEY and CDR2 is SMNVEV (reference sequence). The trim removed 7 bases at V and 0 bases at J, leaving 6 bases unmatched. CDR3 amino acids: CASKLAPSSYEQYF. CDR3 DNA sequence: TGTGCCAGCAAACTAGCGCCCAGCTCCTACGAGCAGTACTTC.

The chain's CDR3 is CASIAGSTNQPQHF. In DNA form, the CDR3 reads TGTGCCAGCATCGCGGGCTCTACAAATCAGCCCCAGCATTTT. V is TRBV28 and J is TRBJ1-5; no clear D. V shed 7 bases and J shed 4 bases, with 14 bases lying between them. CDR3 length equals 14 residues. Germline CDR1 and CDR2: MDHEN and SYDVKM.

J is TRBJ2-5 and V is TRBV28; D is perhaps TRBD1 (6 bases). This CDR3 comprises 15 residues. Germline CDR1 reads MDHEN; CDR2 reads SYDVKM. Trimming cost V 1 base and J 5 bases, with 14 bases left between them. Here the CDR3 reads CASSLYLNRVETQYF. The CDR3 nucleotides are TGTGCCAGCAGTTTATATCTGAACAGGGTCGAGACCCAGTACTTC.

The chain has TRBV2 and TRBJ2-7; 10 nucleotides line up with TRBD1. V lost 7 bases to trimming and J lost 3 bases; unmatched junction nucleotides: 9. CDR1 is SNHLY and CDR2 is FYNNEI in the germline V gene. This CDR3 is built from 15 residues. The CDR3 region has the DNA TGTGCCAGCACCGACGACAGGGGGCTTCTCTACGAGCAGTACTTC. This gives the protein CASTDDRGLLYEQYF.

This clone has just one count. The chain uses TRBV28 and TRBJ2-3; D remains ambiguous. V was pared by 4 bases and J by 1 base, with 15 bases between. CDR1 and CDR2 from the germline V gene are MDHEN and SYDVKM. The CDR3 is made up of 16 amino acids. This CDR3 is CASSSLRVQGTDTQYF. In DNA, the CDR3 is TGTGCCAGCAGTTCCCTTCGAGTCCAGGGCACAGATACGCAGTATTTT.

This clone was seen a handful of times. This chain uses TRBV19 with TRBJ1-5, with TRBD1 as a possible D gene (5 bases). Germline CDR1 LNHDA, CDR2 SQIVND (reference sequence). The CDR3 is made up of 14 amino acids. The ends were cut back, 7 bases at V and 9 bases at J, with 19 bases in the middle. The DNA for the CDR3 is TGTGCCAGTATGGGAGGGAGGGGCCAATGGCCCCAGCATTTT. Translation gives CASMGGRGQWPQHF.

The rearrangement links TRBV7-9 to TRBJ2-7, with 9 bases lining up with TRBD2. Germline lookup yields CDR1 SEHNR and CDR2 FQNEAQ (reference sequence). This CDR3 contains 16 residues. The ends lost 4 bases at V and 6 bases at J; junction bases unmatched: 13. The CDR3 DNA is TGTGCCAGCAGCTCAGGTTCCGGGACTAGCTTTGCCGAGCAGTACTTC. Its protein product is CASSSGSGTSFAEQYF.